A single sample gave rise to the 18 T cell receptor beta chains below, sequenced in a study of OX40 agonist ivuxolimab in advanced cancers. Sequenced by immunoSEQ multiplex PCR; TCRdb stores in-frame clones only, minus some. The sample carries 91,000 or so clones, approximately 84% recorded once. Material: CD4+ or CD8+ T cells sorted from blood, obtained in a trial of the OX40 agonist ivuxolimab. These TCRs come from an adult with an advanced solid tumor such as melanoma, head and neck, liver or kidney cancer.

In DNA form, the CDR3 reads TGTGCCATCAGTGAAAGGGCAGGGCTCTATGGCTACACCTTC. It specifies CAISERAGLYGYTF. The gene calls are TRBV10-3 and TRBJ1-2; possible D gene TRBD1, 5 bases. Deletions cut 3 bases from V and 4 bases from J, with 12 bases between. Germline CDR1 and CDR2: ENHRY and SYGVKD. The CDR3 has 14 amino acids.

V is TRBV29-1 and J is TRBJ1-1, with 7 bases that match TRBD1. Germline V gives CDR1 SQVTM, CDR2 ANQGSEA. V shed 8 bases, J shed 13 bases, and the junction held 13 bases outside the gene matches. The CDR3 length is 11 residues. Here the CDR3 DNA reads TGCAGCTATTCGACAGGGTATTTTGATTTCTTT. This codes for CSYSTGYFDFF.

The CDR3 sequence is CASSHRDRGLYGYTF. The CDR3 DNA follows: TGTGCCAGCAGTCACCGGGACAGGGGACTATATGGCTACACCTTC. The V and J genes are TRBV25-1 and TRBJ1-2; 10 nucleotides agree with TRBD1. This CDR3 is built from 15 residues. Germline trimming cut 5 bases from V and 5 bases from J; bases unmatched to any gene: 8. The germline CDR1 and CDR2 sequences are MGHDK and SYGVNS.

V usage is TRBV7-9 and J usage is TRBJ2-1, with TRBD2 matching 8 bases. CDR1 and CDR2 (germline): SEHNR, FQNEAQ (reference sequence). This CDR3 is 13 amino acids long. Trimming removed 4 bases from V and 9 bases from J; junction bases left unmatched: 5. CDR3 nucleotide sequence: TGTGCCAGCAGCTCCGGACTAGCCCCTGAGCAGTTCTTC. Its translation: CASSSGLAPEQFF. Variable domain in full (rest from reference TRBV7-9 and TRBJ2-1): DTGVSQNPRHKITKRGQNVTFRCDPISEHNRLYWYRQTLGQGPEFLTYFQNEAQLEKSRLLSDRFSAERPKGSFSTLEIQRTEQGDSAMYLCASSSGLAPEQFFGPGTRLTVL.

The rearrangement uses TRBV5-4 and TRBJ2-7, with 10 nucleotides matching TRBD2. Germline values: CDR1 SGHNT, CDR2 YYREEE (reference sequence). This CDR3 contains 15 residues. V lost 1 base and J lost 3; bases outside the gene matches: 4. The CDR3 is CASSLSLAGGYEQYF. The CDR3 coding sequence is TGTGCCAGCAGCTTGTCCTTAGCGGGAGGCTACGAGCAGTACTTC.

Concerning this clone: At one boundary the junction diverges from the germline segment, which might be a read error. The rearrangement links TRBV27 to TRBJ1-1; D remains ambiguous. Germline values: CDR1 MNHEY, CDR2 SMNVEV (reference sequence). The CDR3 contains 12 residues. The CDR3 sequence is CASSPGNSEAFF. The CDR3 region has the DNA TGTGCCAGCAGCCCGGGGAACTCTGAAGCTTTCTTT.

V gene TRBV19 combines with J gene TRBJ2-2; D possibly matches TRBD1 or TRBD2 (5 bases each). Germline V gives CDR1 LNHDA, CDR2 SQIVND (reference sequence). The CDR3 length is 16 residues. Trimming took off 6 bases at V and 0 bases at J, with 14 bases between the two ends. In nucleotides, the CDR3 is TGTGCCAGTAGCGATACGGGGCTTACGAACACCGGGGAGCTGTTTTTT. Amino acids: CASSDTGLTNTGELFF.

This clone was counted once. CDR3 loop: CSASEDNYEQYF. The CDR3 DNA sequence: TGCAGCGCCAGCGAAGATAACTACGAGCAGTACTTC. The chain recombines TRBV29-1 with TRBJ2-7, with D hard to call. The CDR3 is 12 amino acids. V lost 7 bases, J lost 3 bases, and 13 bases lay in between. From germline, CDR1 is SQVTM and CDR2 ANQGSEA.

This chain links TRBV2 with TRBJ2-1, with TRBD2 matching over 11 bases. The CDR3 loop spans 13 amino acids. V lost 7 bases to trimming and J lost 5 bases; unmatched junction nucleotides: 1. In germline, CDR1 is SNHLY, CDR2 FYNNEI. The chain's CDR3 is CASKTSGNNEQFF. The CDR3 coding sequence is TGTGCCAGCAAGACTAGCGGGAACAATGAGCAGTTCTTC.

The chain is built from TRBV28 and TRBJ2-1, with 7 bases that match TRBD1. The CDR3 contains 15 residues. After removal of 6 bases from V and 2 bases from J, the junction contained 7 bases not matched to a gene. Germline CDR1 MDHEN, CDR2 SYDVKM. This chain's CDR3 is CASSIDRAAYNEQFF. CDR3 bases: TGTGCCAGCAGCATCGACAGGGCTGCCTACAATGAGCAGTTCTTC.

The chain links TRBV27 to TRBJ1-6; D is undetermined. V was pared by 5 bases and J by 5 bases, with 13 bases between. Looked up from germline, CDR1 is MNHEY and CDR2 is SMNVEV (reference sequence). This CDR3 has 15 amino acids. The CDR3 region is CASSPRTDDNSPLHF. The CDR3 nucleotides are TGTGCCAGCAGTCCACGGACTGATGATAATTCACCCCTCCACTTT.

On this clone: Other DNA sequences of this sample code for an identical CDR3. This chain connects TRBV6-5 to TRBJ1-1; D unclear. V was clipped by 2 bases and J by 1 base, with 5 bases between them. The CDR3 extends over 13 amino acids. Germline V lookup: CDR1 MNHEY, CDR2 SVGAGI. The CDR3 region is CASSYGRNTEAFF. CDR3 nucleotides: TGTGCCAGCAGTTACGGCAGGAACACTGAAGCTTTCTTT.

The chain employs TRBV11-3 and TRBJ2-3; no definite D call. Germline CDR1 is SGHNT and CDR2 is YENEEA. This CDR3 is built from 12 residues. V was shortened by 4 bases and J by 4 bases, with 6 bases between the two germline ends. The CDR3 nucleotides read TGTGCCAGCAGCTCAAGGGCAGATACGCAGTATTTT. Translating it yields CASSSRADTQYF.

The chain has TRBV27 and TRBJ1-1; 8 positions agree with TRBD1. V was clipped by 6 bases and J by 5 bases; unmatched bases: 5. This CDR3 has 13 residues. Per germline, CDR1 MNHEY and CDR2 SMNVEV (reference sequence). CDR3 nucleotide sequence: TGTGCCAGCAGACGGACAGGGCGGACTGAAGCTTTCTTT. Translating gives CASRRTGRTEAFF.

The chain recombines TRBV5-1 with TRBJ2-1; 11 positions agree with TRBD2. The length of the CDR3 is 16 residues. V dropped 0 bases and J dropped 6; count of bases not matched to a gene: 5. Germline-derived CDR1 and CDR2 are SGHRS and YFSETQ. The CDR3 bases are TGCGCCAGCAGCTTGGTGGGACTAGCGGCCGGCAATGAGCAGTTCTTC. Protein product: CASSLVGLAAGNEQFF.

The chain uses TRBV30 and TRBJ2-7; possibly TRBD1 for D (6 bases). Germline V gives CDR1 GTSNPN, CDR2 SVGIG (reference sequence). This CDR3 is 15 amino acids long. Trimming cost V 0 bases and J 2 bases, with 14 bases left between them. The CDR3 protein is CAWSVLGTSPYEQYF. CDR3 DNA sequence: TGTGCCTGGAGTGTACTAGGGACAAGTCCCTACGAGCAGTACTTC.

DNA for the CDR3: TGTGCCAGCAGCTTTTCCGAGAACACTGAAGCTTTCTTT. Residues: CASSFSENTEAFF. The V call is TRBV7-9, the J call TRBJ1-1; no definite D call. From germline, CDR1 is SEHNR and CDR2 FQNEAQ (reference sequence). The CDR3 is 13 residues long. With 3 bases removed from V and 1 base from J, the gap between germline ends came to 6 bases. The full variable domain, completed using reference TRBV7-9 and TRBJ1-1, is DTGVSQNPRHKITKRGQNVTFRCDPISEHNRLYWYRQTLGQGPEFLTYFQNEAQLEKSRLLSDRFSAERPKGSFSTLEIQRTEQGDSAMYLCASSFSENTEAFFGQGTRLTVV.

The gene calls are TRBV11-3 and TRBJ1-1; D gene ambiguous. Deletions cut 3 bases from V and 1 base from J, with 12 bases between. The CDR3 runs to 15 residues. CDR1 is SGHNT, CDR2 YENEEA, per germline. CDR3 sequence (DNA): TGTGCCAGCAGCTTCCCCCCCTCAGGGAACACTGAAGCTTTCTTT. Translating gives CASSFPPSGNTEAFF. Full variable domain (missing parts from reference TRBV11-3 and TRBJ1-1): EAGVVQSPRYKIIEKKQPVAFWCNPISGHNTLYWYLQNLGQGPELLIRYENEEAVDDSQLPKDRFSAERLKGVDSTLKIQPAELGDSAVYLCASSFPPSGNTEAFFGQGTRLTVV.